This TCR beta chain was sequenced during a study of T cells in Graves' hyperthyroidism and ophthalmopathy. This clonotype was seen repeatedly, ten times or more. The antigen remains unidentified. Thyroid ultrasound and orbital computed tomography, with clinical symptoms and serum thyroxine and TRAb, informed diagnoses. This CDR3 has 11 amino acids. Trimming left V 5 bases short and J 9 bases short, with 11 bases between. Germline lookup yields CDR1 SGHAT and CDR2 FQDESV (reference sequence). TCR beta CDR3 regions were amplified from RNA. The HTBI primer set served for first-round RT-PCR of the TCR CDR3. TCRdb re-analysed the multiplex PCR reads in MiXCR, keeping a single row per CDR3 protein. This table has 550,000 to 600,000 distinct CDR3 sequences, about 43% appearing once. Findings of the study overall: Blood also carried most thyroid clonotypes expanded above 0.001.

This clonotype was obtained from an adult woman with Graves' disease, either hyperthyroidism or ophthalmopathy (not recorded which). Sequenced sample: peripheral blood or thyroid tissue (not recorded which). This chain joins TRBV11-1 and TRBJ2-7; D is perhaps TRBD2 (5 bases). CDR3: CASSEGVSQYF. The CDR3 nucleotides are TGTGCCAGCAGCGAGGGCGTATCGCAGTACTTC.